This T cell receptor beta chain was sequenced in a study of identical twins. With 3 bases removed from V and 3 bases from J, the gap between germline ends came to 12 bases. In germline, CDR1 is DFQATT, CDR2 SNEGSKA (reference sequence). The CDR3 contains 14 residues. This clonotype appeared many times. TCRdb reprocessed the 5' RACE reads via MiXCR and lists one record per CDR3 protein. The data contain 260,000 or so distinct CDR3 sequences, about 7.5% of them singletons. These data were likewise used in another study, on yellow fever vaccine responses in identical twins.

The chain uses TRBV20-1 and TRBJ1-5; D possibly corresponds to TRBD1 (6 bases). Specimen: CD8+ T cells sorted from blood. The receptor was derived from a woman between 18 and 30 years old in good health. This CDR3 is CSASSAGDNQPQHF. For the CDR3, the DNA is TGCAGTGCTAGTTCGGCAGGGGACAATCAGCCCCAGCATTTT.